This T cell receptor (beta chain) stems from a study of blood T cells in healthy people across ages. It was with a sample-barcoded 5' primer and a J-beta primer mix that a second PCR of roughly 6 to 12 cycles was run. Each CDR3 protein is one row after TCRdb ran MiXCR on the 5' RACE reads. The sample carries 710,000 or so distinct CDR3 sequences, 22% recorded once. CDR1 and CDR2 (germline): LGHDT, YNNKEL (reference sequence). V was cut by 8 bases and J by 4 bases, with 17 bases left in between. The CDR3 is made up of 14 amino acids. This clonotype was counted a few times. The chain recombines TRBV3-1 with TRBJ1-2, with D maybe TRBD1 (5 bases). The clonotype originates from an older man in good health. The specimen sequenced was blood. CDR3 in DNA: TGTGCCAGCGGACAAACTGGGGGGAGCTATGGCTACACCTTC. Protein: CASGQTGGSYGYTF.